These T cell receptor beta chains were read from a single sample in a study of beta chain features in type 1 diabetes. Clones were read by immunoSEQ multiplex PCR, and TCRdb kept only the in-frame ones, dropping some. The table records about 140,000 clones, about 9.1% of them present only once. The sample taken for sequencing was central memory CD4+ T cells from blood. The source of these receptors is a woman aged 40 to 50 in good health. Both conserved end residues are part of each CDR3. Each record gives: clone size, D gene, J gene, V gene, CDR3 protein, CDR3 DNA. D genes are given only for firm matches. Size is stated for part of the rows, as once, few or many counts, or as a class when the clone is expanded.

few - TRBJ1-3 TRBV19 CASSPPMGGSGNTIYF TGTGCCAGTAGTCCACCCATGGGAGGCTCTGGAAACACCATATATTTT
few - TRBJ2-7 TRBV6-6 CAISGGSYEQYF TGTGCCATCAGTGGGGGGTCCTACGAGCAGTACTTC
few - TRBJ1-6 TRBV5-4 CASSLVNNSPLHF TGTGCCAGCAGCTTGGTTAATAATTCACCCCTCCACTTT
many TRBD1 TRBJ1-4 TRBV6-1 CASSGRTGNEKLFF TGTGCCAGCAGTGGACGGACAGGGAATGAAAAACTGTTTTTT
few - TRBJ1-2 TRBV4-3 CASSRVGYGYTF TGCGCCAGCAGCCGCGTTGGCTATGGCTACACCTTC
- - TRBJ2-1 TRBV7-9 CASSLVLGQGYNEQFF TGTGCCAGCAGCTTAGTCCTCGGGCAGGGCTACAATGAGCAGTTCTTC
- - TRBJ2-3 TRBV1 CTSSQDILGELQDTQYF TGCACCAGCAGCCAAGATATTCTCGGGGAGTTACAAGATACGCAGTATTTT
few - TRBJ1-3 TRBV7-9 CASSLEEAAAGNTIYF TGTGCCAGCAGCTTAGAGGAGGCCGCCGCTGGAAACACCATATATTTT
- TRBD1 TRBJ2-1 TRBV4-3 CASSQDPGTGIRQFF TGCGCCAGCAGCCAAGATCCAGGGACAGGGATTCGGCAGTTCTTC
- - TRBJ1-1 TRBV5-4 CASSLGRDTEAFF TGTGCCAGCAGCTTGGGCAGGGACACTGAAGCTTTCTTT
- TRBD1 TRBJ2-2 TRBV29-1 CSVGTGGGNTGELFF TGCAGCGTTGGGACAGGGGGTGGGAACACCGGGGAGCTGTTTTTT
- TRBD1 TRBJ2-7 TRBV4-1 CASSKEDRYFYEQYF TGCGCCAGCAGCAAAGAGGACAGGTACTTCTACGAGCAGTACTTC
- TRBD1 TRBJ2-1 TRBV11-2 CASSAGTGSYNEQFF TGTGCCAGCAGCGCCGGGACAGGGTCCTACAATGAGCAGTTCTTC
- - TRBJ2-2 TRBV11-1 CASSREFNTGELFF TGTGCCAGCAGCCGAGAATTCAACACCGGGGAGCTGTTTTTT
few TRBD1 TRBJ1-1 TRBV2 CASTSGGADTEAFF TGTGCCAGCACATCAGGGGGAGCGGACACTGAAGCTTTCTTT
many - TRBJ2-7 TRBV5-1 CASSLYGVEQYF TGCGCCAGCAGCTTGTACGGGGTCGAGCAGTACTTC
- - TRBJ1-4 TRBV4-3 CASSQYGATNEKLFF TGCGCCAGCAGCCAATACGGTGCAACTAATGAAAAACTGTTTTTT
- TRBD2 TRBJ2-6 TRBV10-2 CASSPTSPRTGANVLTF TGCGCCAGCAGTCCGACTAGCCCGCGTACTGGGGCCAACGTCCTGACTTTC
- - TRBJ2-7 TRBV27 CASRRASGTYEQYF TGTGCCAGCAGGAGGGCCAGTGGGACCTACGAGCAGTACTTC
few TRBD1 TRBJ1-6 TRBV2 CASSGGGGSSSPLHF TGTGCCAGCAGTGGTGGAGGGGGCTCAAGTTCACCCCTCCACTTT
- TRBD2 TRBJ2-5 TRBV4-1 CASSQGPSGGETQYF TGCGCCAGCAGCCAAGGCCCCTCGGGAGGAGAGACCCAGTACTTC
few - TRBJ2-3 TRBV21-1 CASSKGVDYTQYF TGTGCCAGCAGCAAAGGAGTCGACTATACGCAGTATTTT
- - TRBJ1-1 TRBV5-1 CASSGGGGWDTEAFF TGCGCCAGCAGCGGTGGGGGGGGGTGGGACACTGAAGCTTTCTTT
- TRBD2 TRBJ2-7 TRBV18 CASSPPGTSGGANEQYF TGTGCCAGCTCACCACCAGGGACTAGCGGGGGGGCCAACGAGCAGTACTTC
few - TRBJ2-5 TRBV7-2 CASSLMGVRGKETQYF TGTGCCAGCAGCTTAATGGGGGTTCGGGGGAAAGAGACCCAGTACTTC
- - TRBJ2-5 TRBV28 CASRGGSAGLRETQYF TGTGCCAGCAGGGGTGGATCCGCCGGACTGCGGGAGACCCAGTACTTC
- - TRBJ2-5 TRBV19 CASTGGLSQYF TGTGCCAGTACAGGGGGGCTGTCCCAGTACTTC
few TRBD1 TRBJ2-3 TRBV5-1 CASSGGQGVGADTQYF TGCGCCAGCAGCGGAGGACAGGGTGTCGGTGCAGATACGCAGTATTTT
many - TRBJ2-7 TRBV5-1 CASSSRTANHEQYF TGCGCCAGCAGCTCTAGGACAGCCAACCACGAGCAGTACTTC
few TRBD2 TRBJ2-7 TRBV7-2 CASSLVLAAGEQYF TGTGCCAGCAGCTTAGTACTAGCGGCCGGGGAGCAGTACTTC
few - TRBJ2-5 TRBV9 CASSQDLTGTQYF TGTGCCAGCAGCCAAGACCTGACAGGGACCCAGTACTTC
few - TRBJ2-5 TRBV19 CASSMGGETQYF TGTGCCAGTAGTATGGGGGGAGAGACCCAGTACTTC
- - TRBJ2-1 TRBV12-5 CASGLEQGGSQFF TGTGCTAGTGGTTTGGAGCAGGGGGGCAGTCAGTTCTTC
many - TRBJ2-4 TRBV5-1 CASSLGAGNIQYF TGCGCCAGCAGCTTGGGGGCCGGAAACATTCAGTACTTC
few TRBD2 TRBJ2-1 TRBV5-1 CASRLAGGQGNEQFF TGCGCCAGTCGATTAGCGGGGGGGCAAGGCAATGAGCAGTTCTTC
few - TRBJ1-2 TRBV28 CASNPGGAHNYGYTF TGTGCCAGCAACCCCGGGGGGGCGCATAACTATGGCTACACCTTC
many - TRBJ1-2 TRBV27 CASSLSRQSYGYTF TGTGCCAGCAGTTTAAGTAGACAGTCCTATGGCTACACCTTC
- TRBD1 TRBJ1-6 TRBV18 CASSPAGDRGLNSPLHF TGTGCCAGCTCACCAGCCGGGGACAGGGGGCTAAATTCACCCCTCCACTTT
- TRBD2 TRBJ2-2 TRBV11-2 CASSRGLAGTNTGELFF TGTGCCAGCAGCCGCGGACTAGCGGGGACGAACACCGGGGAGCTGTTTTTT
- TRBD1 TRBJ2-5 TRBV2 CASSGGQRETQYF TGTGCCAGCAGTGGGGGACAGCGAGAGACCCAGTACTTC
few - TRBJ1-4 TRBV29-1 CSVSGSARTELFF TGCAGCGTTTCCGGTTCCGCTCGGACAGAACTGTTTTTT
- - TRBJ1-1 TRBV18 CASSARAGTQNTEAFF TGTGCCAGCTCCGCGAGGGCGGGGACCCAGAACACTGAAGCTTTCTTT
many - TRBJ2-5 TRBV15 CATSRDRWETQYF TGTGCCACCAGCAGAGATCGGTGGGAGACCCAGTACTTC
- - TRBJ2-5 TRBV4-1 CASSRGEQETQYF TGCGCCAGCAGCCGGGGAGAACAAGAGACCCAGTACTTC
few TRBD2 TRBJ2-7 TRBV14 CASSLGGARDEQYF TGTGCCAGCAGCCTCGGGGGGGCCCGTGACGAGCAGTACTTC
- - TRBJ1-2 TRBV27 CASSLTRAPNYGYTF TGTGCCAGCAGTTTAACTAGGGCCCCTAACTATGGCTACACCTTC
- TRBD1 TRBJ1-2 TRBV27 CASSPYLTGRTNYGYTF TGTGCCAGCAGTCCATACCTGACAGGGCGGACTAACTATGGCTACACCTTC
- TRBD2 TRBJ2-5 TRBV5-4 CASSRGGVQETQYF TGTGCCAGCAGTCGGGGGGGGGTTCAAGAGACCCAGTACTTC
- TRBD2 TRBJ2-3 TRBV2 CASGRGSSTDTQYF TGTGCCAGCGGGCGGGGGAGCTCCACAGATACGCAGTATTTT